Listed here is a single TCR beta chain. The antigen is not known. The ends were cut back, 8 bases at V and 4 bases at J, with 15 bases in the middle. The germline gives CDR1 SNHLY, CDR2 FYNNEI. This CDR3 spans 14 amino acids. The protocol was immunoSEQ multiplex PCR, while the TCRdb copy is restricted to in-frame clones and leaves out a portion. In the table there are around 80,000 clones, nearly 85% of which are singletons. This entry comes from a study of T cell clones after liver transplantation. Study background: A pre-transplant mixed lymphocyte reaction with TCRbeta sequencing defined graft-donor-reactive clones followed in post-transplant blood. Tolerance: complete withdrawal held at least one year, liver enzymes staying within twice normal. Draws occurred before transplant, before withdrawal, and after complete or failed withdrawal. Broader study findings: The donor-reactive repertoire was only partly measurable in a couple of subjects, lacking donor cells.

The sequencing used CD4+ T cells from blood, collected about 46 months after liver transplant. The chain has TRBV2 and TRBJ2-1, with D maybe TRBD2 (6 bases). This TCR was sampled from a human patient who received a liver transplant. Some T cells here may be from the graft donor. DNA of the CDR3: TGTGCCAGCTGTGCTCTAGCGTCTTACAATGAGCAGTTCTTC. Amino acids: CASCALASYNEQFF.